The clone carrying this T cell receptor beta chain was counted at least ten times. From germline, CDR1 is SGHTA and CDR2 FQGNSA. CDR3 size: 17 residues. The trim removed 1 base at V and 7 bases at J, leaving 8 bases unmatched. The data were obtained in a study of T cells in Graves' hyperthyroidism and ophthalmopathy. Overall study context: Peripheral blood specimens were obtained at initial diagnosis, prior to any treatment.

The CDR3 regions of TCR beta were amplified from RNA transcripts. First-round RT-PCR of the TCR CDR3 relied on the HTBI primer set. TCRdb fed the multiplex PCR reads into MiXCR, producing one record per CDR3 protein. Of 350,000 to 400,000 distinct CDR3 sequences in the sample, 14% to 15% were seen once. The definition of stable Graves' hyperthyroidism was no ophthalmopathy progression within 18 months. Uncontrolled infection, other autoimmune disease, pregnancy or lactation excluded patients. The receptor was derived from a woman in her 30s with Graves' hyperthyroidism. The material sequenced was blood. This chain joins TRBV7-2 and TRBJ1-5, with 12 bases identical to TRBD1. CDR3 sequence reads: CASSLVSGQGARQPQHF. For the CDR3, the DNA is TGTGCCAGCAGCTTAGTATCGGGACAGGGGGCTCGCCAGCCCCAGCATTTT. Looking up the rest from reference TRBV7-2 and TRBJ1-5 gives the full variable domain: GAGVSQSPSNKVTEKGKDVELRCDPISGHTALYWYRQSLGQGLEFLIYFQGNSAPDKSGLPSDRFSAERTGGSVSTLTIQRTQQEDSAVYLCASSLVSGQGARQPQHFGDGTRLSIL.